Following are 16 T cell receptor beta chains from one sample sequenced in a study of blood T cell repertoires in COVID-19. This table comes from immunoSEQ multiplex PCR, and its TCRdb copy is limited to in-frame clones, with some not included. This table holds 200,000 to 250,000 clones, 83% found once. Input material: PBMCs or T cells enriched from blood (not recorded which). These TCRs come from a woman between 45 and 60 years old who had been exposed to COVID-19.

This clone was detected only a few times. The same CDR3 also results from other DNA sequences found in this sample. The J gene is TRBJ1-1, the V gene TRBV5-1; unclear D gene. Germline CDR1 is SGHRS and CDR2 is YFSETQ. V lost 0 bases, J lost 1 base, and 4 bases lay in between. This CDR3 region has 13 residues. In DNA form, the CDR3 reads TGCGCCAGCAGCTTGGGAGCGAACACTGAAGCTTTCTTT. Encoded protein: CASSLGANTEAFF. The variable domain in full, with the rest retrieved from reference TRBV5-1 and TRBJ1-1, is KAGVTQTPRYLIKTRGQQVTLSCSPISGHRSVSWYQQTPGQGLQFLFEYFSETQRNKGNFPGRFSGRQFSNSRSEMNVSTLELGDSALYLCASSLGANTEAFFGQGTRLTVV.

The chain is built from TRBV9 and TRBJ1-6, with 7 positions matching TRBD1. Losses at the gene ends were 4 bases for V and 8 bases for J; bases not matched to a gene: 6. The germline CDR1 and CDR2 sequences are SGDLS and YYNGEE. The CDR3 extends over 14 amino acids. DNA of the CDR3: TGTGCCAGCAGCCAGGGGGAAATCGATTCACCCCTCCACTTT. Encoded protein: CASSQGEIDSPLHF.

This rearrangement joins TRBV28 to TRBJ1-2, with no clear D. CDR3 size: 12 residues. Trimming took 8 bases from V and 8 from J, leaving 15 bases between them. CDR1 is MDHEN, CDR2 SYDVKM, per germline. The CDR3 DNA reads as TGTGCCAGCGGTTCCCCGCTGGGCGGCTACACCTTC. Protein sequence: CASGSPLGGYTF.

Turning to this clone: Additional DNA sequences in this sample encode the identical CDR3. The chain uses TRBV12-3 or TRBV12-4 and TRBJ1-1; D remains unclear. V dropped 3 bases and J dropped 6 bases, with 5 bases sitting between them. The CDR3 totals 11 residues. As DNA, the CDR3 is TGTGCCAGCAGTTTGGCGGCTGAAGCTTTCTTT. Protein: CASSLAAEAFF.

The chain employs TRBV2 and TRBJ2-4; D might be TRBD1 (6 bases). Trimming stripped 6 bases from V and 2 bases from J, with 11 bases between. CDR3 length: 14 residues. Germline values: CDR1 SNHLY, CDR2 FYNNEI. In DNA, the CDR3 is TGTGCCAGCAGCGGTACAGGGTCCAAAAACATTCAGTACTTC. Its translation: CASSGTGSKNIQYF.

This clone was recorded only once. The gene calls are TRBV5-1 and TRBJ2-6, with 7 bases identical to TRBD1. Trimming removed 4 bases from V and 6 bases from J; junction bases left unmatched: 10. Germline-derived CDR1 and CDR2 are SGHRS and YFSETQ. CDR3 length: 16 residues. CDR3: CASSAKQGTLANVLTF. CDR3 nucleotide sequence: TGCGCCAGCAGCGCTAAACAGGGGACCTTGGCCAACGTCCTGACTTTC.

On this clone: The sample has other DNA sequences that encode this CDR3 too. The rearrangement links TRBV5-1 to TRBJ1-5, with a possible D match to TRBD1 (5 bases). V was trimmed by 4 bases and J by 4 bases, leaving 12 bases between them. Germline V lookup: CDR1 SGHRS, CDR2 YFSETQ. There are 14 residues in the CDR3. The CDR3 reads CASSLGGGNQPQHF. As DNA, the CDR3 is TGCGCCAGCAGCCTTGGGGGAGGAAATCAGCCCCAGCATTTT.

This clone was counted a few times. This chain uses TRBV5-1 with TRBJ1-3; D is unclear. This CDR3 has 15 residues. Trimming stripped 0 bases from V and 4 bases from J, with 11 bases between. From germline, CDR1 is SGHRS and CDR2 YFSETQ. CDR3 DNA: TGCGCCAGCAGCTTGGAAAGCAGGCCGGGAAACACCATATATTTT. As protein: CASSLESRPGNTIYF.

The chain is built from TRBV2 and TRBJ1-5; weak D call: TRBD1 (5 bases). V was clipped by 0 bases and J by 1 base, with 13 bases between them. The CDR3 has 17 residues. The V gene's germline CDR1 is SNHLY and CDR2 FYNNEI. The CDR3 reads CASSEAQGYLSNQPQHF. The CDR3 nucleotides read TGTGCCAGCAGTGAAGCGCAGGGATACCTCAGCAATCAGCCCCAGCATTTT.

The rearrangement joins TRBV15 to TRBJ2-2; 8 positions agree with TRBD2. The CDR3 contains 14 residues. V dropped 0 bases and J dropped 6; count of bases not matched to a gene: 0. From germline, CDR1 is LNHNV and CDR2 YYDKDF (reference sequence). The CDR3, as DNA: TGTGCCACCAGCAGAGACGGGGGGGCCGGGGAGCTGTTTTTT. Its translation: CATSRDGGAGELFF.

The rearrangement links TRBV5-1 to TRBJ2-3; 7 bases match TRBD2. The CDR3 extends over 16 amino acids. From germline, CDR1 is SGHRS and CDR2 YFSETQ. V was pared by 1 base and J by 1 base, with 6 bases of the junction left unmatched. The CDR3 spells CASSLYPGGGTDTQYF. CDR3 nucleotide sequence: TGCGCCAGCAGCTTGTATCCGGGGGGTGGCACAGATACGCAGTATTTT.

This chain connects TRBV5-6 to TRBJ2-3, with D perhaps matching TRBD2 (5 bases). Germline V lookup: CDR1 SGHDT, CDR2 YYEEEE. CDR3 length: 13 residues. Deletions cut 7 bases from V and 6 bases from J, with 15 bases between. In DNA form, the CDR3 reads TGTGCCAGCCTTGGACGGCCGGGGGATACGCAGTATTTT. Translation gives CASLGRPGDTQYF.

The chain joins TRBV28 to TRBJ1-3, with TRBD1 matching over 8 bases. The CDR3 sequence is 12 residues long. The germline V gene has CDR1 MDHEN and CDR2 SYDVKM. V lost 5 bases and J lost 8; bases outside the gene matches: 2. In DNA, the CDR3 is TGTGCCAGCAGTGGACAGGGCGACACCATATATTTT. Its protein product is CASSGQGDTIYF.

The chain joins TRBV18 to TRBJ2-2; D is perhaps TRBD1 (5 bases). The length of the CDR3 is 14 residues. Germline-derived CDR1 and CDR2 are KGHSH and LQKENI. Trimming cost V 5 bases and J 2 bases, with 9 bases left between them. The CDR3 sequence is CASSAGHNTGELFF. CDR3 sequence (DNA): TGTGCCAGCTCAGCCGGACACAACACCGGGGAGCTGTTTTTT.

The chain links TRBV6-1 to TRBJ2-2; D not resolved. V lost 2 bases and J lost 1, with 5 bases in between. The CDR3 has 14 residues. Germline loops: CDR1 MNHNS, CDR2 SASEGT. The CDR3 spells CASSEWQNTGELFF. The DNA of the CDR3 is TGTGCCAGCAGTGAATGGCAGAACACCGGGGAGCTGTTTTTT.

The sample holds a few counts of this clone. The J gene is TRBJ1-3, the V gene TRBV7-8; possibly TRBD1 for D (6 bases). The ends were cut back, 5 bases at V and 3 bases at J, with 14 bases in the middle. Germline-derived CDR1 and CDR2 are SGHVS and FQNEAQ. This CDR3 comprises 15 residues. CDR3 amino acids: CASSPPQGFGNTIYF. The CDR3 region has the DNA TGTGCCAGCAGCCCACCACAGGGATTTGGAAACACCATATATTTT. The whole variable domain, filled in from reference TRBV7-8 and TRBJ1-3, reads GAGVSQSPRYKVAKRGQDVALRCDPISGHVSLFWYQQALGQGPEFLTYFQNEAQLDKSGLPSDRFFAERPEGSVSTLKIQRTQQEDSAVYLCASSPPQGFGNTIYFGEGSWLTVV.